This T cell receptor (beta chain) was sequenced during a study of cytomegalovirus exposure and HLA in healthy donors (dated by TCRdb to the late 2010s). With respect to the entire study: A later analysis indicated that the roughly 130 validation repertoires were generated on the platform also employed for the 600 to 750 repertoires of the first cohort. The study aimed to test whether cataloging public T cell receptors could reveal signatures of past pathogen exposure. A separate validation cohort of about 110 different subjects was used in addition to the roughly 670-subject first cohort. High-throughput TCR immunosequencing, statistical association of individual TCRs with disease status, and machine learning were combined to predict cytomegalovirus infection status. Here is what the overall study found, with its caveats: The study gave a list of more than 150 TCR beta chains associated with cytomegalovirus. According to the authors, the approach could potentially be generalized to other disease states and immunological phenotypes. A few of the identified cytomegalovirus-associated TCR beta chains were confirmed in vitro to be specific for cytomegalovirus antigens. Subsequent analysis determined that TCRs grouped into clusters in the first cohort also showed a tendency toward co-occurrence across the roughly 120 validation repertoires, and about 93% of cluster scores exceeded 0. The validation cohort had no HLA typing available for a later analysis, so co-occurrence within that cohort was assessed over all 120 or so repertoires. While some public TCRs were present in many individuals, most TCR sequences turned up only very rarely across donors. The classifier was reported to diagnose cytomegalovirus status with high specificity and sensitivity in both the original and validation cohorts.

CDR1 and CDR2 (SGHVS, FQNEAQ) derive from the germline V gene. From its cysteine to its phenylalanine, the CDR3 spans 18 amino acids. Left in the record is the CDR3 DNA by itself, 54 bases read in frame from the first base. Trimming costs V 5 bases and J 0 bases, and their ends lie 23 bases apart. Libraries were constructed by the immunoSEQ multiplex PCR assay. In the authors' own workflow: To diagnose cytomegalovirus status from the catalog of TCR beta chain sequences, a statistical classification framework was built. What TCRdb holds here is the immuneACCESS table cut down to in-frame rearrangements. Part of the clones is not present; checked against another copy, under half of the missing clones reflect an unresolved V gene, and the others are unexplained. D and trimming come from the DNA, and the V and J calls and clone size come from that table. For this sample there are approximately 97,000 clones; approximately 94% appear just once. The ten largest clones represent almost 0.9% of the sample.

In its sample, this clone was seen once. The antigen it recognizes is unknown. Base qualities are missing; no much larger clone stands one base away. Donors formed part of the validation cohort, which comprised 120 subjects and was distinct from the first cohort of 670 or so subjects. The V and J genes are TRBV7-8 and TRBJ2-7, and the D gene may be TRBD2, 6 bases matching. The sequence came from a woman aged 18-29 years in good health and CMV-seronegative. The sequencing sample was made of PBMCs. The CDR3 region reads CASSLRVASAYLSYEQYF. The nucleotide sequence reads TGTGCCAGCAGCCTGCGAGTGGCTAGCGCTTATCTCTCCTACGAGCAGTACTTC.